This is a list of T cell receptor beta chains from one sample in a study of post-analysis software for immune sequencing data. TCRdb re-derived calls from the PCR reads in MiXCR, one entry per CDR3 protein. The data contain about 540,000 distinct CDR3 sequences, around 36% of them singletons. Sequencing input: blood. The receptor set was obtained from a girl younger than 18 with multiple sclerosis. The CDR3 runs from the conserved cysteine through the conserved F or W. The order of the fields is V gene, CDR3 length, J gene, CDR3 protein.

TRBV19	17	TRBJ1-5	CASKRLLAGAQNQPQHF
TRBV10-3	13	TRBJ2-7	CAISEGNPYEQYF
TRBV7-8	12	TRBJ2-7	CASSQGGWEQYF
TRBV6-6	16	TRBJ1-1	CAGSHLGGDMNTEAFF
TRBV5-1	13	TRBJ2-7	CASSFPLPYEQYF
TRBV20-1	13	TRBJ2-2	CSALDSNTGELFF
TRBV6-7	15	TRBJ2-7	CAREGTIAGRYEQYF
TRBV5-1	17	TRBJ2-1	CASSSGLLAGGPDEQFF
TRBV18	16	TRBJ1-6	CASSTTGLGENSPLHF
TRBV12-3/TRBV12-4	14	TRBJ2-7	CASRRSGALDGQYF
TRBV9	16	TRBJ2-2	CASSVASGGATGELFF
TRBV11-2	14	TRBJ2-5	CASSPGVWQETQYF
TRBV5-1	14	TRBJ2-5	CASSCQGGGETQYF
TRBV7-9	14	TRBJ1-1	CASSLKGPNTEAFF
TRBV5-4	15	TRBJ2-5	CASRTSGDLQETQYF
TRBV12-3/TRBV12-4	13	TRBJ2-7	CASGRIDLHEQYF
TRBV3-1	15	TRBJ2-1	CASSHARSSYNEQFF
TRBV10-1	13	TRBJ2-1	CASSGYPGNEQFF
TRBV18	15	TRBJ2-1	CASSFMSGSYNEQFF
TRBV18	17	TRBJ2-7	CASSPPRVLTGSKEQYF
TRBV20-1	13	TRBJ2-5	CSFHSGGRETQYF
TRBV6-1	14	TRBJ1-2	CASSEWSAAYGYTF